This record covers a single T cell receptor (beta chain). The sample belongs to a study of cytomegalovirus exposure and HLA in healthy donors. Primers included in the PCR were 60 Vbeta and 13 Jbeta primers. The protocol was immunoSEQ multiplex PCR, while the TCRdb copy is restricted to in-frame clones and leaves out a portion. The sample has about 190,000 clones, roughly 76% seen once. The CDR3 sequence is 15 residues long. The germline gives CDR1 SGHNT, CDR2 YENEEA. Trimming took off 1 base at V and 3 bases at J, with 12 bases between the two ends. The receptor's source is a man aged 40-49 years in good health and CMV-seropositive. The gene calls are TRBV11-3 and TRBJ1-1; D not certain. The material sequenced was PBMCs. The CDR3 loop reads CASSLGPGRDTEAFF. The CDR3 DNA is TGTGCCAGCAGCTTAGGTCCCGGGCGGGACACTGAAGCTTTCTTT.